A selection of T cell receptor beta chains follows, all from one sample in a study of T cell repertoires in cytomegalovirus infection. MiXCR, applied by TCRdb to the reads, yields one record per CDR3 protein. The table lists approximately 700,000 distinct CDR3 sequences, 35% of them singletons. Sample: PBMCs. These receptors came from a human donor in good health (CMV status not recorded). Some clones in this sample may be carry-over from other donors' samples. CDR3s leave out the opening cysteine and the closing phenylalanine or tryptophan. The D gene is left open where the match is weak.

TRBV29-1	TRBJ2-5	TRBD2	SVRLAGRYQETQY
TRBV20-1	TRBJ2-1	TRBD2	SAREFSGSNNEQF
TRBV25-1	TRBJ2-1	TRBD2	ASSEWTSGYNEQF
TRBV11-2	TRBJ1-1	TRBD1	ASSLDQGQVNTEAF
TRBV7-6	TRBJ1-4	-	ASSWGTLDEKLF
TRBV28	TRBJ2-1	TRBD2	ASSWVTSGSSYNEQF
TRBV24-1	TRBJ1-2	TRBD1	ATSDPGQGARGYT
TRBV3-1	TRBJ1-2	-	ASSPTRDDYGYT
TRBV27	TRBJ2-5	-	ASSSALAGAQETQY
TRBV7-9	TRBJ1-2	-	ASSSRDFYGYT
TRBV7-2	TRBJ2-4	TRBD2	ARPGGGNKNIQY
TRBV28	TRBJ1-2	-	ASMGQLPYGYT
TRBV7-9	TRBJ2-1	TRBD2	ASSSSGTRAFNEQF
TRBV12-3/TRBV12-4	TRBJ2-6	TRBD1	ASSRTGFSASGTTVLT
TRBV6-5	TRBJ2-2	TRBD1	ASSGQGAGELF
TRBV5-5	TRBJ1-3	TRBD1	ASSLRQGAAGNTIY
TRBV7-6	TRBJ2-3	-	ASSLKALTDTQY
TRBV12-3/TRBV12-4	TRBJ2-1	-	ASSPGQQYNEQF
TRBV28	TRBJ1-3	-	ASSLLSLSGNTIY
TRBV12-5	TRBJ1-1	-	ASGLGNTEAF
TRBV27	TRBJ2-7	-	ASSPRSPPLQQY
TRBV7-9	TRBJ2-7	TRBD1	ASSLVRRGIGEQY
TRBV20-1	TRBJ2-5	TRBD1	SASPPGQGAYQETQY
TRBV19	TRBJ1-5	TRBD1	ASISPGQAHGSNQPQH
TRBV5-6	TRBJ2-7	-	ASSLASVRSSYEQC
TRBV7-6	TRBJ2-5	TRBD2	ASSSSGGTGETQY
TRBV12-3/TRBV12-4	TRBJ2-7	-	ASSLRRADSYEQN